The TCR beta chain described here comes from a study of blood T cell repertoires in COVID-19. Study background: Some COVID-19 samples were acute and others convalescent; all came from the United States, Italy and Spain. T cells, B-cell-depleted T cells, or PBMCs supplied cDNA or gDNA.

Between the trimmed V and J ends, which lost 1 base and 1 base, there was a span of 6 bases. The CDR3 has 14 residues. Germline V gives CDR1 LGHNA, CDR2 YSLEER. Original processing methods: Quantification of nucleated cells was approximated via reference gene primer amplification. The method was immunoSEQ multiplex PCR; TCRdb's version includes in-frame clones alone and lacks a portion of them. The D gene and trimming were derived from the DNA, and the V and J assignments and clone size from that table. The sample includes over 35,000 clones, 91% of them seen just once. The specimen was peripheral blood. This TCR was sampled from a woman under 40 in a cohort sampled during active COVID-19. This rearrangement joins TRBV4-3 to TRBJ2-3; weak D call: TRBD2 (5 bases). In DNA form, the CDR3 reads TGCGCCAGCAGCCAAGTGGGAGGCACAGATACGCAGTATTTT. This sequence encodes CASSQVGGTDTQYF.